The 22 T cell receptor beta chains presented below share a single source sample, sequenced in a study of cytomegalovirus exposure and HLA in healthy donors. 60 Vbeta and 13 Jbeta primers were used in PCR. Assay used: immunoSEQ multiplex PCR; TCRdb lists only in-frame clones, some missing. The sample shows about 94,000 clones, approximately 7.1% of them seen only once. Specimen: PBMCs. These receptors all come from a man between 50 and 59 years old in good health and CMV-seronegative.

In this sample, this clone turned up a few times. The chain links TRBV7-6 to TRBJ2-1; weak D call: TRBD1 (6 bases). Germline V gives CDR1 SGHVS, CDR2 FNYEAQ. This CDR3 comprises 18 residues. V lost 1 base to trimming and J lost 2 bases, with 18 bases between them. For the CDR3, the DNA is TGTGCCAGCAGCTTAGAACCCGCCCACAGGGAAGCCTACAATGAGCAGTTCTTC. This gives the protein CASSLEPAHREAYNEQFF.

This clone was seen a few times. V and J are TRBV6-5 and TRBJ1-1; TRBD1 matches at 7 bases. The CDR3 covers 15 residues. Germline V gene lookup returns CDR1 MNHEY and CDR2 SVGAGI. After removal of 5 bases from V and 6 bases from J, the junction contained 12 bases not matched to a gene. In DNA, the CDR3 is TGTGCCAGCAGTACACTTGCCTCAGGGGGGTCTGAAGCTTTCTTT. The encoded protein is CASSTLASGGSEAFF.

This clone has just a few counts. The chain couples TRBV6-6 to TRBJ2-1, with 11 nucleotides matching TRBD2. V trimming: 3 bases; J trimming: 14 bases; junction bases outside the gene matches: 12. This CDR3 comprises 15 residues. Germline V lookup: CDR1 MNHNY, CDR2 SVGAGI (reference sequence). CDR3 amino acids: CASSYATTGTSGKFF. CDR3 coding DNA: TGTGCCAGCAGTTATGCAACAACCGGGACTAGCGGAAAGTTCTTC.

This clone has only a few counts. J is TRBJ1-5 and V is TRBV7-8; 9 bases agree with TRBD1. CDR3 length: 14 residues. J gave up 9 bases and V 2 bases, and 5 bases lay outside the gene matches. Germline CDR1 and CDR2: SGHVS and FQNEAQ. The CDR3 DNA reads TGTGCCAGCAGCTTACCGGGACAGGGAAGGCCCCAGCATTTT. This gives the protein CASSLPGQGRPQHF.

In this sample, this clone turned up a few times. Other DNA sequences of this sample code for an identical CDR3. CDR3 DNA: TGTGCCAGCAGCCAAGAGCGCCTTTCTGGAAACACCATATATTTT. This sequence encodes CASSQERLSGNTIYF. V usage is TRBV4-2 and J usage is TRBJ1-3; D unclear. The V gene's germline CDR1 is LGHNA and CDR2 YNFKEQ. This CDR3 spans 15 amino acids. Deletions cut 0 bases from V and 1 base from J, with 7 bases between.

This clone turned up a few times. J is TRBJ1-1 and V is TRBV5-1, with 7 positions matching TRBD1. The V segment lost 0 bases and the J segment 4 bases; nucleotides outside the gene matches: 6. Germline V gene data show CDR1 as SGHRS and CDR2 as YFSETQ. The CDR3 loop spans 15 amino acids. The CDR3 DNA reads TGCGCCAGCAGCTTGGTAGGGGGCGAGGGCACTGAAGCTTTCTTT. Protein: CASSLVGGEGTEAFF.

This clone has only a few counts. J is TRBJ1-3 and V is TRBV4-2, with D hard to call. The CDR3 runs 18 residues. The ends were cut back, 0 bases at V and 0 bases at J, with 15 bases in the middle. Germline loops: CDR1 LGHNA, CDR2 YNFKEQ. The CDR3 loop reads CASSQDREGGGSGNTIYF. The CDR3 DNA sequence: TGTGCCAGCAGCCAAGATCGAGAGGGAGGAGGCTCTGGAAACACCATATATTTT.

This clone was seen more than once but under ten times. The J gene is TRBJ2-5, the V gene TRBV27; 8 nucleotides line up with TRBD1. Germline V gene lookup returns CDR1 MNHEY and CDR2 SMNVEV (reference sequence). Trimming cost V 7 bases and J 4 bases; bases outside gene matches: 11. The CDR3 has 15 amino acids. The CDR3 nucleotides read TGTGCCAGCACCCTGCCACAGGGGGAGAGAGAGACCCAGTACTTC. Protein product: CASTLPQGERETQYF.

This chain links TRBV18 with TRBJ1-1; maybe TRBD1 (5 bases). Per the germline V gene, CDR1 is KGHSH and CDR2 is LQKENI. Deletions cut 3 bases from V and 8 bases from J, with 10 bases between. The CDR3 length is 12 residues. CDR3 in amino acids: CASSPDSDEAFF. In DNA form, the CDR3 reads TGTGCCAGCTCACCCGACAGCGACGAAGCTTTCTTT. Using reference TRBV18 and TRBJ1-1 for the parts outside the CDR3, the full variable domain is NAGVMQNPRHLVRRRGQEARLRCSPMKGHSHVYWYRQLPEEGLKFMVYLQKENIIDESGMPKERFSAEFPKEGPSILRIQQVVRGDSAAYFCASSPDSDEAFFGQGTRLTVV.

The V and J genes are TRBV10-3 and TRBJ2-7, with 12 positions matching TRBD1. J gave up 7 bases and V 9 bases, and 16 bases lay outside the gene matches. Germline assignment: CDR1 ENHRY and CDR2 SYGVKD. This CDR3 has 16 residues. The CDR3, as DNA: TGTGCCATTCAACCTAGCCGGGACAGGGGGCCGGGGGAGCAGTACTTC. Encoded protein: CAIQPSRDRGPGEQYF.

This clone turned up a few times. The rearrangement uses TRBV25-1 and TRBJ1-1; 8 nucleotides line up with TRBD1. This CDR3 has 14 amino acids. Germline CDR1 MGHDK, CDR2 SYGVNS. Trimming at V came to 3 bases and at J to 4 bases, leaving 4 bases not matched to a gene. CDR3 DNA: TGTGCCAGCAGTGAGCAGGGGGCGGGCACTGAAGCTTTCTTT. Protein sequence: CASSEQGAGTEAFF.

There are a few counts of this clone. The gene calls are TRBV9 and TRBJ2-1; 12 bases fit TRBD2. The CDR3 has 15 residues. Trimming at V came to 2 bases and at J to 4 bases, leaving 1 base not matched to a gene. Germline CDR1 SGDLS, CDR2 YYNGEE. CDR3 coding DNA: TGTGCCAGCAGCGTCGGACTAGCGGGGTACAATGAGCAGTTCTTC. Translating gives CASSVGLAGYNEQFF.

The V and J genes are TRBV7-9 and TRBJ2-1; TRBD2 agrees at 13 bases. Germline CDR1 and CDR2: SEHNR and FQNEAQ (reference sequence). Trimming at V came to 5 bases and at J to 10 bases, leaving 11 bases not matched to a gene. The CDR3 is 16 amino acids. For the CDR3, the DNA is TGTGCCAGCAGCGCCCGGACTAGCGGGAGTCTACGGGAGCAGTTCTTC. Protein sequence: CASSARTSGSLREQFF.

This clone was found a few times. The chain employs TRBV6-6 and TRBJ1-4; TRBD1 matches at 9 bases. The CDR3 sequence is 13 residues long. V shed 8 bases, J shed 6 bases, and the junction held 4 bases outside the gene matches. Germline CDR1 and CDR2: MNHNY and SVGAGI (reference sequence). The CDR3 region is CASGRDRDEKLFF. CDR3 coding DNA: TGTGCCAGCGGCCGGGACAGGGATGAAAAACTGTTTTTT.

This clone has more than one count but fewer than ten. J is TRBJ2-1 and V is TRBV7-9; 7 bases map to TRBD1. The germline V gene has CDR1 SEHNR and CDR2 FQNEAQ (reference sequence). The ends lost 4 bases at V and 7 bases at J; junction bases unmatched: 16. This CDR3 spans 17 amino acids. CDR3 amino acids: CASSSTPDRVFANEQFF. CDR3 nucleotides: TGTGCCAGCAGCTCAACACCCGACAGGGTGTTCGCGAATGAGCAGTTCTTC.

V gene TRBV6-5 combines with J gene TRBJ1-6, with 9 bases aligning to TRBD1. Unmatched junction bases numbered 2, after V lost 10 bases and J lost 4 bases. This CDR3 comprises 13 residues. The V gene's germline CDR1 is MNHEY and CDR2 SVGAGI. Here the CDR3 reads CATGQGYNSPLHF. The CDR3 coding sequence is TGTGCCACCGGACAGGGGTATAATTCACCCCTCCACTTT.

The chain is built from TRBV5-5 and TRBJ1-4; D may be TRBD1 (5 bases). This CDR3 comprises 14 residues. The germline V gene has CDR1 SGHKS and CDR2 YYEKEE (reference sequence). The germline V and J ends were trimmed by 0 bases and 8 bases, with 11 bases remaining between them. CDR3 sequence reads: CASSLGGLGEKLFF. CDR3 bases: TGTGCCAGCAGCTTGGGGGGCCTGGGGGAAAAACTGTTTTTT. The whole variable domain, remainder taken from reference TRBV5-5 and TRBJ1-4, is DAGVTQSPTHLIKTRGQQVTLRCSPISGHKSVSWYQQVLGQGPQFIFQYYEKEERGRGNFPDRFSARQFPNYSSELNVNALLLGDSALYLCASSLGGLGEKLFFGSGTQLSVL.

The rearrangement uses TRBV30 and TRBJ1-2; D may be TRBD1 (6 bases). The CDR3 is 13 residues long. CDR1 and CDR2 from the germline V gene are GTSNPN and SVGIG (reference sequence). V was cut by 0 bases and J by 6 bases, with 11 bases left in between. The CDR3 loop reads CAWSVGTGNGYTF. In DNA, the CDR3 is TGTGCCTGGAGTGTAGGCACAGGGAATGGCTACACCTTC.

This clone showed up just a few times. The V gene is TRBV5-3, the J gene TRBJ1-2; 7 bases fit TRBD1. TRBV5-3 is marked as an open reading frame, function uncertain. V trimming: 1 base; J trimming: 0 bases; junction bases outside the gene matches: 9. The CDR3 sequence is 17 residues long. The CDR3 DNA sequence: TGTGCCAGAAGCTTGTTGGCAGGGGGTGCCCCTAACTATGGCTACACCTTC. It codes for CARSLLAGGAPNYGYTF.

The sample holds a few counts of this clone. The rearrangement joins TRBV6-1 to TRBJ1-1, with D possibly TRBD1 on 6 matching bases. The CDR3 sequence is 13 residues long. The germline V and J ends were trimmed by 7 bases and 2 bases, with 11 bases remaining between them. Germline CDR1 is MNHNS and CDR2 is SASEGT. CDR3 sequence reads: CASNVQGNTEAFF. CDR3 bases: TGTGCCAGCAATGTACAGGGCAACACTGAAGCTTTCTTT.

This chain joins TRBV6-6 and TRBJ2-7, with D maybe TRBD2 (6 bases). V lost 5 bases, J lost 6 bases, and 8 bases lay in between. Germline-derived CDR1 and CDR2 are MNHNY and SVGAGI (reference sequence). This CDR3 is 11 amino acids long. The DNA of the CDR3 is TGTGCCAGCAGTACGACTAGCGAGCAGTACTTC. Protein: CASSTTSEQYF.

Only a few counts were recorded for this clone. V is TRBV7-2 and J is TRBJ2-1; D is possibly TRBD2 (6 bases). This CDR3 is 16 amino acids long. V lost 3 bases, J lost 2 bases, and 14 bases lay in between. CDR1 is SGHTA and CDR2 is FQGNSA in the germline V gene. CDR3 sequence: CASSFYSGTAYNEQFF. The CDR3 nucleotides are TGTGCCAGCAGCTTCTATAGCGGAACAGCCTACAATGAGCAGTTCTTC.